The T cell receptor beta chain under discussion was sequenced for a study of T-cell memory formation after mild COVID-19. Only a few counts were recorded for this clonotype. TCRdb re-called the 5' RACE reads with MiXCR, one entry per CDR3 protein. The sample contains roughly 450,000 distinct CDR3 sequences, around a sixth of which appear only once. Sequencing input: PBMCs or a T cell subset sorted from them (not recorded which). The clonotype comes from an adult woman who had mild COVID-19 (a few samples of this study predate the infection). Cell type and time point are not known.

CDR3 nucleotide sequence: TGTGCCACCAGTGATTTGATGTCGACAGACAATGAGCAGTTCTTC. Translation: CATSDLMSTDNEQFF. The rearrangement uses TRBV24-1 and TRBJ2-1; D possibly corresponds to TRBD1 (5 bases). V was trimmed by 0 bases and J by 5 bases, leaving 10 bases between them. Germline loops: CDR1 KGHDR, CDR2 SFDVKD. The CDR3 consists of 15 residues.